The 32 T cell receptor beta chains listed next were all sequenced from one sample in a study of T cells in Graves' hyperthyroidism and ophthalmopathy. Template material for amplifying TCR beta CDR3 regions consisted of RNA transcripts. HTBI primers drove first-round RT-PCR of the TCR CDR3. TCRdb ran MiXCR on the multiplex PCR reads and lists one entry per CDR3 protein. The table lists about 600,000 distinct CDR3 sequences, 13% to 15% of them singletons. The specimen was blood. The receptors were gathered from a woman aged 18-35 years with Graves' ophthalmopathy.

There are many counts of this clonotype. The rearrangement links TRBV5-5 to TRBJ1-2; D is unresolved. Germline V lookup: CDR1 SGHKS, CDR2 YYEKEE (reference sequence). The CDR3 has 15 amino acids. V dropped 1 base and J dropped 4 bases, with 14 bases sitting between them. As DNA, the CDR3 is TGTGCCAGCAGCTTGATCCTGGGGTATTCCTATGGCTACACCTTC. Translation gives CASSLILGYSYGYTF.

This clonotype was seen at least ten times. The rearrangement joins TRBV9 to TRBJ1-4, with D possibly being TRBD1 (5 bases). This CDR3 comprises 15 residues. The V end was cut by 0 bases, the J end by 4 bases, with 10 bases between. Germline V gives CDR1 SGDLS, CDR2 YYNGEE. The CDR3 nucleotides are TGTGCCAGCAGCGTAGCCGGCAGGGATAATGAAAAACTGTTTTTT. Translation: CASSVAGRDNEKLFF.

The sample holds many counts of this clonotype. The CDR3 sequence is CASSPQGKPYEQYF. CDR3 DNA: TGTGCCAGCAGCCCCCAGGGTAAGCCCTACGAGCAGTACTTC. This chain links TRBV7-9 with TRBJ2-7; the D gene is possibly TRBD1 (5 bases). V was clipped by 5 bases and J by 2 bases, with 13 bases between them. The CDR3 runs 14 residues. Germline CDR1 and CDR2: SEHNR and FQNEAQ (reference sequence).

This clonotype occurred a few times. This rearrangement joins TRBV20-1 to TRBJ1-3; 7 bases align to TRBD1. This CDR3 is 15 amino acids long. CDR1 and CDR2 from the germline V gene are DFQATT and SNEGSKA (reference sequence). After removal of 1 base from V and 4 bases from J, the junction contained 7 bases not matched to a gene. The CDR3 protein is CSARVEGALGNTIYF. The DNA of the CDR3 is TGCAGTGCTAGAGTTGAGGGGGCGTTAGGAAACACCATATATTTT.

There are many counts of this clonotype. This chain connects TRBV20-1 to TRBJ2-1; TRBD2 matches at 8 bases. The ends lost 1 base at V and 5 bases at J; junction bases unmatched: 10. The V gene's germline CDR1 is DFQATT and CDR2 SNEGSKA (reference sequence). The length of the CDR3 is 16 residues. CDR3 DNA: TGCAGTGCTAGAGCTTCCTCGGGAGGGGGACACAATGAGCAGTTCTTC. Translation: CSARASSGGGHNEQFF.

This sequence joins TRBV3-1 and TRBJ1-5; perhaps TRBD1 as D (5 bases). V was cut by 5 bases and J by 5 bases, with 7 bases left in between. The CDR3 is made up of 12 amino acids. CDR1 is LGHDT, CDR2 YNNKEL, per germline (reference sequence). The CDR3 coding sequence is TGTGCCAGCAGCTGGGGGGATCAGCCCCAGCATTTT. Translated, it gives CASSWGDQPQHF.

The gene calls are TRBV4-2 and TRBJ2-3, with 10 bases matching TRBD2. The CDR3 totals 19 residues. Germline CDR1 reads LGHNA; CDR2 reads YNFKEQ. V lost 1 base and J lost 2; bases outside the gene matches: 12. The CDR3, as DNA: TGTGCCAGCAGCCAAGGGGGAAAAGGACTAGCGGAGAACACAGATACGCAGTATTTT. Its translation: CASSQGGKGLAENTDTQYF.

There are many counts of this clonotype. The chain is built from TRBV12-3 or TRBV12-4 and TRBJ2-1; TRBD1 might be the D (6 bases). TRBJ2-7 matches the DNA end more closely, so the J call is doubtful. The CDR3 extends over 11 amino acids. DNA for the CDR3: TGTGCCAACCTGAGGGGGAATGAGCAGTACTTC. Its protein product is CANLRGNEQYF.

This clonotype was counted a few times. This chain uses TRBV24-1 with TRBJ2-1; 7 nucleotides match TRBD2. CDR3 size: 15 residues. V lost 4 bases and J lost 12; bases outside the gene matches: 14. Looked up from germline, CDR1 is KGHDR and CDR2 is SFDVKD. CDR3 protein: CATSDLADKPSGQFF. The CDR3 region has the DNA TGTGCCACCAGTGACCTAGCGGACAAGCCCAGTGGGCAGTTCTTC.

This clonotype was seen repeatedly, ten times or more. The gene calls are TRBV6-1 and TRBJ1-5; D call uncertain. CDR1 and CDR2 from the germline V gene are MNHNS and SASEGT. The V and J ends lost 6 bases and 4 bases respectively, with 10 bases between them. CDR3 length: 13 amino acids. Here the CDR3 DNA reads TGTGCCAGCAGACGGCGGGAGAATCAGCCCCAGCATTTT. Its protein product is CASRRRENQPQHF.

This clonotype was counted at least ten times. The chain recombines TRBV27 with TRBJ2-5; TRBD1 agrees at 11 bases. V shed 6 bases and J 2 bases; nucleotides not matched to a gene: 11. Germline-derived CDR1 and CDR2 are MNHEY and SMNVEV (reference sequence). The CDR3 length is 17 residues. CDR3 residues: CASSLFGTGGFQETQYF. The CDR3 coding sequence is TGTGCCAGCAGCCTCTTCGGGACAGGGGGATTTCAAGAGACCCAGTACTTC.

This clonotype appeared a few times. CDR3 bases: TGTGCCAGCAGTCTCAACCCTGGGGGAGATCAGCCCCAGCATTTT. Amino acid sequence: CASSLNPGGDQPQHF. The rearrangement uses TRBV6-1 and TRBJ1-5; possible D gene TRBD1, 5 bases. Germline CDR1 and CDR2: MNHNS and SASEGT. CDR3 length: 15 amino acids. Trimming stripped 5 bases from V and 5 bases from J, with 16 bases between.

This clonotype was seen a few times. The rearrangement joins TRBV20-1 to TRBJ1-6; unclear D gene. The V gene lost 5 bases and the J gene lost 0 bases, with 11 bases spanning the gap. Germline assignment: CDR1 DFQATT and CDR2 SNEGSKA (reference sequence). CDR3 size: 15 residues. CDR3 protein: CSASKQSSYNSPLHF. The CDR3 DNA reads as TGCAGTGCTTCTAAACAGAGCTCCTATAATTCACCCCTCCACTTT.

This clonotype was counted a few times. The J gene is TRBJ1-5, the V gene TRBV24-1, with D unresolved. This CDR3 region has 12 residues. V was trimmed by 5 bases and J by 5 bases, leaving 6 bases between them. Germline CDR1 is KGHDR and CDR2 is SFDVKD. The CDR3, as DNA: TGTGCCACCAGTGCGACCCATCAGCCCCAGCATTTT. This codes for CATSATHQPQHF.

This clonotype has at least ten counts. The chain employs TRBV28 and TRBJ2-1; 9 bases fit TRBD1. From germline, CDR1 is MDHEN and CDR2 SYDVKM. Trimming at V came to 8 bases and at J to 8 bases, leaving 7 bases not matched to a gene. CDR3 size: 13 residues. The CDR3 reads CASEGQGRDEQFF. In DNA form, the CDR3 reads TGTGCCAGCGAAGGACAGGGGAGGGATGAGCAGTTCTTC.

This clonotype has ten or more counts. The chain links TRBV29-1 to TRBJ2-7, with no clear D. This CDR3 spans 13 amino acids. Trimming removed 4 bases at V and 3 bases at J, with 13 bases between. Germline CDR1 is SQVTM and CDR2 is ANQGSEA. The CDR3 sequence: CSVGGLGGYEQYF. The CDR3 DNA sequence: TGCAGCGTTGGAGGCTTGGGTGGCTACGAGCAGTACTTC.

The sample holds many counts of this clonotype. The J gene is TRBJ2-1, the V gene TRBV29-1, with TRBD2 matching over 11 bases. The V segment lost 7 bases and the J segment 3 bases; nucleotides outside the gene matches: 11. The CDR3 length is 16 residues. CDR1 and CDR2 from the germline V gene are SQVTM and ANQGSEA. CDR3 DNA sequence: TGCAGCGCCCAAGGCCTAGCGGGGGGAGACTACAATGAGCAGTTCTTC. Protein sequence: CSAQGLAGGDYNEQFF.

This clonotype was detected a few times. This chain joins TRBV11-2 and TRBJ2-1; perhaps TRBD1 as D (6 bases). The CDR3 covers 13 residues. Trimming took 5 bases from V and 10 from J, leaving 15 bases between them. Per germline, CDR1 SGHAT and CDR2 FQNNGV. The CDR3, as DNA: TGTGCCAGCAGCCCCAGGGGTCGGTGGGAGCAGTTCTTC. Its translation: CASSPRGRWEQFF.

This clonotype was picked up many times. The gene calls are TRBV7-9 and TRBJ2-3, with a tentative D call TRBD2 (5 bases). With 1 base removed from V and 8 bases from J, the gap between germline ends came to 13 bases. The germline gives CDR1 SEHNR, CDR2 FQNEAQ (reference sequence). The CDR3 length is 14 residues. CDR3 nucleotides: TGTGCCAGCAGCTTAGTAGAGGGCTACCTTACGCAGTATTTT. It specifies CASSLVEGYLTQYF.

The chain has TRBV4-2 and TRBJ1-5; D possibly corresponds to TRBD1 (5 bases). This CDR3 is 16 amino acids long. V lost 3 bases to trimming and J lost 0 bases, with 12 bases between them. Germline CDR1 reads LGHNA; CDR2 reads YNFKEQ. CDR3 residues: CASSQMGTASNQPQHF. The CDR3 DNA reads as TGTGCCAGCAGCCAGATGGGGACGGCTAGCAATCAGCCCCAGCATTTT.

Regarding this clonotype: It may be a read error: a sequence one base away is much more abundant. The chain couples TRBV7-9 to TRBJ2-1, with TRBD2 matching 9 bases. The DNA end is a closer match to TRBJ2-7, so the J assignment may be wrong. The germline V gene encodes CDR1 SEHNR and CDR2 FQNEAQ (reference sequence). There are 17 residues in the CDR3. CDR3 in amino acids: CASSLGGTSLPYNEQYF. For the CDR3, the DNA is TGTGCCAGCAGCTTAGGCGGGACTAGCTTACCCTACAATGAGCAGTACTTC.

This clonotype has a handful of counts. Since a much larger clone is just one base distant, this may be a read error. This chain uses TRBV28 with TRBJ1-2, with D perhaps TRBD1 (5 bases). The germline V and J ends were trimmed by 6 bases and 4 bases, with 9 bases remaining between them. The CDR3 loop spans 12 amino acids. The germline V gene has CDR1 MDHEN and CDR2 SYDVKM. CDR3 region: CASRGRGYGYTF. The CDR3 DNA reads as TGTGCCAGCAGGGGAAGGGGCTATGGCTACACCTTC.

This clonotype has ten or more counts. The rearrangement links TRBV6-1 to TRBJ1-1; D is unresolved. Germline CDR1 MNHNS, CDR2 SASEGT. Trimming stripped 4 bases from V and 1 base from J, with 16 bases between. CDR3 length: 16 amino acids. The CDR3 region has the DNA TGTGCCAGCAGTGCCATGGACGCACGCTCGAACACTGAAGCTTTCTTT. Its translation is CASSAMDARSNTEAFF.

This clonotype was observed at least ten times. V and J are TRBV28 and TRBJ1-2; D not certain. V was trimmed by 3 bases and J by 5 bases, leaving 4 bases between them. This CDR3 is built from 11 residues. The germline CDR1 and CDR2 sequences are MDHEN and SYDVKM. CDR3 nucleotides: TGTGCCAGCAGTTTGCATTATGGCTACACCTTC. The encoded protein is CASSLHYGYTF.

This sequence joins TRBV11-2 and TRBJ1-2; maybe TRBD1 (5 bases). The germline V gene encodes CDR1 SGHAT and CDR2 FQNNGV. The ends were cut back, 0 bases at V and 13 bases at J, with 12 bases in the middle. The CDR3 consists of 12 residues. The CDR3 region has the DNA TGTGCCAGCAGCTTAGAAGGGGCGGAGATCACCTTC. Protein product: CASSLEGAEITF.

This clonotype occurred many times. The rearrangement links TRBV7-9 to TRBJ2-3, with 8 bases fitting TRBD2. Trimming removed 4 bases from V and 6 bases from J; junction bases left unmatched: 12. The CDR3 totals 16 residues. Germline V CDR1 and CDR2: SEHNR, FQNEAQ (reference sequence). The DNA of the CDR3 is TGTGCCAGCAGCTCAACTAAGCGGGGGCCGGGGGATACGCAGTATTTT. This codes for CASSSTKRGPGDTQYF.

This clonotype was picked up many times. This rearrangement joins TRBV5-1 to TRBJ2-1; perhaps TRBD2 as D (6 bases). The germline V gene encodes CDR1 SGHRS and CDR2 YFSETQ. Trimming took off 0 bases at V and 9 bases at J, with 13 bases between the two ends. This CDR3 has 14 residues. The CDR3 DNA reads TGCGCCAGCAGCTTGGGGGCAGGGAGGAGTGAGCAGTTCTTC. Translating gives CASSLGAGRSEQFF.

V is TRBV10-3 and J is TRBJ2-7; 7 bases are a match to TRBD2. The CDR3 consists of 13 residues. V shed 3 bases and J 3 bases; nucleotides not matched to a gene: 2. The V gene's germline CDR1 is ENHRY and CDR2 SYGVKD. As DNA, the CDR3 is TGTGCCATCAGTGATGGACTAGTCTACGAGCAGTACTTC. Protein: CAISDGLVYEQYF.

The V call is TRBV28, the J call TRBJ1-4; D not resolved. Germline loops: CDR1 MDHEN, CDR2 SYDVKM. The germline V and J ends were trimmed by 3 bases and 4 bases, with 9 bases remaining between them. The CDR3 consists of 14 residues. CDR3 nucleotides: TGTGCCAGCAGTTTGGGTGGCTTTAATGAAAAACTGTTTTTT. Protein product: CASSLGGFNEKLFF.

J is TRBJ2-7 and V is TRBV28; 7 nucleotides agree with TRBD1. Germline CDR1 reads MDHEN; CDR2 reads SYDVKM. The CDR3 has 16 residues. V was clipped by 4 bases and J by 2 bases; unmatched bases: 11. The CDR3 loop reads CASSYLNLTGAYEQYF. CDR3 in DNA: TGTGCCAGCAGTTACCTTAATCTTACAGGGGCCTACGAGCAGTACTTC.

This clonotype came up many times. The rearrangement links TRBV28 to TRBJ2-3; 9 bases align to TRBD2. The germline CDR1 and CDR2 sequences are MDHEN and SYDVKM. J gave up 5 bases and V 6 bases, and 9 bases lay outside the gene matches. The CDR3 totals 15 residues. The DNA for the CDR3 is TGTGCCAGCAGCCCTCCTGGGACTAGCCGAGATACGCAGTATTTT. This translates into CASSPPGTSRDTQYF.

This clonotype was seen repeatedly, ten times or more. The chain is built from TRBV28 and TRBJ1-6; 8 bases match TRBD1. The CDR3 has 16 residues. Germline V CDR1 and CDR2: MDHEN, SYDVKM. V shed 3 bases and J 8 bases; nucleotides not matched to a gene: 9. CDR3 amino acids: CASSFRAGGMDSPLHF. CDR3 bases: TGTGCCAGCAGTTTTAGGGCAGGGGGCATGGATTCACCCCTCCACTTT.